This TCR beta chain was found in a study of vaccination effects on CD4 cells after COVID-19. Study summary: Ahead of sequencing, the ViraFEST assay grew antigen-specific CD4+ T cells using viral peptide pools.

Trimming cost V 3 bases and J 3 bases; bases outside gene matches: 4. There are 14 residues in the CDR3. CDR1 is SGHNT, CDR2 YYREEE, per germline (reference sequence). TCRdb's copy holds only in-frame clones and misses some; the assay was immunoSEQ multiplex PCR. The table includes about 40,000 clones, around 66% detected once. Isolation of CD4+ T cells took place after ten to eleven days of culture. Participants were given two doses of BNT162b2 or mRNA-1273 vaccine. Days 3 and 7 were when half the medium was replaced with IL-2 medium. Remarks on this clone: Its antigen remains unidentified.

Sequenced material: CD4+ T cells from PBMCs cultured without peptide, taken after COVID-19 vaccination. The sequence was collected from a human donor who received a COVID-19 vaccine. J is TRBJ2-5 and V is TRBV5-4; TRBD1 aligns across 8 bases. The CDR3 DNA follows: TGTGCCAGCAGCTCCAGGGGGCGGAAAGAGACCCAGTACTTC. This codes for CASSSRGRKETQYF.